The clone carrying this TCR beta chain was counted between two and nine times. Its antigen is currently unknown. This sample is part of a study of T cell repertoires in cytomegalovirus infection. Study-wide findings and caveats: The study identified carriers of CMV plus the relevant HLA from cumulative public TCR beta family frequency. CMV-specific TCR beta clonotypes restricted by HLA-C were the ones dominating the ex vivo response.

This CDR3 comprises 14 residues. Germline-derived CDR1 and CDR2 are SGHTA and FQGNSA. Trimming left V 5 bases short and J 8 bases short, with 18 bases between. TCRdb reprocessed the reads via MiXCR and lists one record per CDR3 protein. The profile covers nearly 700,000 distinct CDR3 sequences, with 30% to 40% appearing a single time and 18% taken by the ten largest. The V gene is TRBV7-2, the J gene TRBJ1-2, with D hard to call. The TCR sequence derives from a human donor in good health (CMV status not recorded). Some clones in this sample may be carry-over from other donors' samples. The sample consisted of cultured PBMCs, taken from culture after CMV antigen stimulation. CDR3 loop: CASSPDGQLGGYTF. The CDR3, as DNA: TGTGCCAGCAGCCCGGACGGCCAACTAGGAGGCTACACCTTC.